The 14 T cell receptor beta chains in this list originate from one sample, sequenced in a study of CD8+ T cells in alopecia areata. Investigators isolated RNA and reverse transcribed it into cDNA to act as the sequencing template. Method: immunoSEQ multiplex PCR; TCRdb's copy keeps in-frame clones and lacks some. The sample records roughly 99,000 clones, over 80% being singletons. Treatment in this sample: oral pan-JAK inhibitor, 5-10 mg twice daily. The sample in question was CD8+ T cells sorted from blood, obtained at week 24, from a patient treated with tofacitinib. The receptors here all came from a human donor with alopecia areata.

V usage is TRBV9 and J usage is TRBJ2-2, with 9 nucleotides matching TRBD1. The trim removed 0 bases at V and 5 bases at J, leaving 8 bases unmatched. CDR3 size: 17 residues. Germline V gives CDR1 SGDLS, CDR2 YYNGEE. The CDR3 region is CASSVAWTGETTGELFF. The CDR3 region has the DNA TGTGCCAGCAGCGTAGCTTGGACAGGGGAGACAACCGGGGAGCTGTTTTTT.

V and J are TRBV28 and TRBJ2-2; perhaps TRBD2 as D (6 bases). V dropped 5 bases and J dropped 3 bases, with 13 bases sitting between them. The length of the CDR3 is 15 residues. From germline, CDR1 is MDHEN and CDR2 SYDVKM. The CDR3 DNA is TGTGCCAGCAGTCCCCCCGGGACTCACACCGGGGAGCTGTTTTTT. It yields the protein CASSPPGTHTGELFF.

This clone showed up just once. This chain connects TRBV10-1 to TRBJ2-2; 12 nucleotides align to TRBD2. CDR3 length: 16 residues. Germline assignment: CDR1 WNHNN and CDR2 SYGVQD (reference sequence). V lost 6 bases to trimming and J lost 4 bases; unmatched junction nucleotides: 6. The DNA of the CDR3 is TGCGCCAGCAGGAGGACTAGCGGGGTCTTCACCGGGGAGCTGTTTTTT. Translated: CASRRTSGVFTGELFF.

Concerning this clone itself: Mismatch with germline at one junction end may stem from a read error. The chain has TRBV13 and TRBJ2-3; the D is unclear. The CDR3 has 14 residues. From germline, CDR1 is PRHDT and CDR2 FYEKMQ (reference sequence). CDR3 DNA sequence: TGTGCCAGCAGCCTAGGGTTCCGCACAGATACGCAGTATTTT. Translated: CASSLGFRTDTQYF.

The chain links TRBV5-8 to TRBJ2-5; TRBD1 is a possible D gene (5 bases). CDR1 SGHTS and CDR2 YDEGEE come from the germline V gene. V lost 2 bases, J lost 5 bases, and 16 bases lay in between. CDR3 length: 15 residues. CDR3 residues: CASSFGHSSEETQYF. The CDR3 coding sequence is TGTGCCAGCAGCTTCGGACATTCCTCTGAGGAGACCCAGTACTTC.

This chain links TRBV5-6 with TRBJ2-7; 11 nucleotides line up with TRBD1. J lost 7 bases, V lost 4 bases, and 10 bases had no gene match. Germline assignment: CDR1 SGHDT and CDR2 YYEEEE. This CDR3 has 15 amino acids. This CDR3 is CASSPPDRGPGEQYF. As DNA, the CDR3 is TGTGCCAGCAGCCCCCCGGACAGGGGGCCGGGTGAGCAGTACTTC.

This chain uses TRBV6-5 with TRBJ2-7; weak D call: TRBD2 (7 bases). V lost 5 bases to trimming and J lost 5 bases, with 13 bases between them. The germline V gene encodes CDR1 MNHEY and CDR2 SVGAGI. The CDR3 consists of 13 residues. The CDR3 DNA reads as TGTGCCAGCAGTCTTGGAGGGGGGGACGAGCAGTACTTC. The encoded protein is CASSLGGGDEQYF.

The rearrangement joins TRBV2 to TRBJ2-7; D unresolved. Trimming shortened V by 4 bases and J by 2 bases, and 12 bases separated the two germline ends. The germline CDR1 and CDR2 sequences are SNHLY and FYNNEI. The CDR3 is 14 residues long. As DNA, the CDR3 is TGTGCCAGCAGTGTTAAGGGTTCCGCCTACGAGCAGTACTTC. Its translation: CASSVKGSAYEQYF.

The V call is TRBV29-1, the J call TRBJ2-7; TRBD1 agrees at 9 bases. With V trimmed by 7 bases and J by 2 bases, 12 bases remained unmatched. CDR1 is SQVTM and CDR2 is ANQGSEA in the germline V gene. The CDR3 loop spans 15 amino acids. The CDR3 loop is CSARDREIGAYEQYF. CDR3 bases: TGCAGCGCCCGGGACAGGGAGATCGGGGCCTACGAGCAGTACTTC.

This clone was counted a single time. The rearrangement joins TRBV10-2 to TRBJ2-2; no definite D call. CDR1 and CDR2 from the germline V gene are WSHSY and SAAADI. V shed 8 bases and J shed 2 bases, with 9 bases lying between them. This CDR3 comprises 13 residues. The CDR3 bases are TGCGCCAGCTCGGACGGTAACACCGGGGAGCTGTTTTTT. Translation: CASSDGNTGELFF.

In this sample, this clone turned up once. This CDR3 reads CASSLLRASNTEAFF. The CDR3 DNA follows: TGTGCCAGCAGCCTACTTCGGGCCTCGAACACTGAAGCTTTCTTT. The gene calls are TRBV7-9 and TRBJ1-1; the D is unclear. V was pared by 5 bases and J by 1 base, with 14 bases between. This CDR3 contains 15 residues. Germline assignment: CDR1 SEHNR and CDR2 FQNEAQ (reference sequence).

This clone has only one observation. The gene calls are TRBV27 and TRBJ2-3; 8 bases fit TRBD1. The CDR3 consists of 14 residues. In germline, CDR1 is MNHEY, CDR2 SMNVEV (reference sequence). V gave up 4 bases and J gave up 8 bases; unmatched junction bases: 8. The CDR3 is CASSSTGVHGTQYF. The CDR3 DNA sequence: TGTGCCAGCAGTTCGACAGGGGTGCATGGTACGCAGTATTTT.

The chain employs TRBV10-2 and TRBJ2-7, with TRBD1 identical over 12 bases. Germline V gives CDR1 WSHSY, CDR2 SAAADI. Trimming removed 7 bases from V and 6 bases from J; junction bases left unmatched: 7. The CDR3 runs to 14 residues. CDR3: CASTEGQGAREQYF. DNA of the CDR3: TGCGCCAGCACCGAGGGACAGGGGGCGCGCGAGCAGTACTTC.

The genes are TRBV30 and TRBJ2-7; possibly TRBD1 or TRBD2 for D (5 bases each). CDR1 and CDR2 from the germline V gene are GTSNPN and SVGIG (reference sequence). The CDR3 runs 15 residues. V was trimmed by 0 bases and J by 1 base, leaving 13 bases between them. The CDR3 sequence: CAWSVGPNFSYEQYF. CDR3 sequence (DNA): TGTGCCTGGAGTGTGGGACCAAACTTTTCCTACGAGCAGTACTTC.